This T cell receptor beta chain was recorded in a study of CD8 T cells in Susac syndrome. RNA was extracted with the RNeasy kit, and a quantity of 0.5 to 1 ug was reverse transcribed using random hexamers. TCRdb re-analysed the immunoSEQ multiplex PCR reads in MiXCR, keeping a single row per CDR3 protein. Here the sample spans tens of thousands of distinct CDR3 sequences, approximately 94% being singletons. The controls were healthy donors who were matched for age and sex. TEMRA cells were enriched by FACS, while CD8+ and CD4+ T cells were obtained through a negative isolation that was performed magnetically. The germline CDR1 and CDR2 sequences are MNHEY and SMNVEV (reference sequence). J lost 5 bases, V lost 0 bases, and 7 bases had no gene match. This CDR3 contains 16 residues.

This receptor was identified in a human donor in good health. The rearrangement uses TRBV27 and TRBJ1-5, with 7 bases identical to TRBD1. Sequencing input: CD8+ T cells from PBMCs. The CDR3 sequence: CASSLSGTVGDQPQHF. Here the CDR3 DNA reads TGTGCCAGCAGTTTATCGGGGACAGTGGGCGATCAGCCCCAGCATTTT.